These 20 T cell receptor beta chains originate from one sample sequenced in a study of shared clonotypes between healthy human individuals. Only in-frame clones appear in the TCRdb table, and some are missing; sequencing was by immunoSEQ multiplex PCR. The top ten hold approximately 0.9% of the sample, which has about 1.1 million clones, roughly 77% seen once. Material for sequencing was memory CD4+ T cells from PBMCs. Subset denoted: CD45RA-negative fraction. All receptors derive from a man aged 18 to 29 in good health. Some clones in this sample may be carry-over from other donors' samples.

There are a few counts of this clone. Other DNA sequences in the sample encode the same CDR3. This chain uses TRBV18 with TRBJ2-5, with D perhaps given as TRBD1 or TRBD2 (5 bases each). CDR1 and CDR2 from the germline V gene are KGHSH and LQKENI. V was pared by 3 bases and J by 5 bases, with 10 bases between. The CDR3 consists of 13 residues. CDR3 amino acids: CASSPRDGETQYF. CDR3 sequence (DNA): TGTGCCAGCTCACCCAGGGACGGGGAGACCCAGTACTTC.

The chain carries TRBV6-6 and TRBJ2-2; the D call may be TRBD1 or TRBD2 (5 bases each). The CDR3 loop spans 15 amino acids. Germline V lookup: CDR1 MNHNY, CDR2 SVGAGI (reference sequence). Trimming took 6 bases from V and 3 from J, leaving 14 bases between them. The CDR3 nucleotides are TGTGCCAGCAGGAAGGGTGAGGGGTACACCGGGGAGCTGTTTTTT. It encodes CASRKGEGYTGELFF.

V and J are TRBV10-3 and TRBJ2-7, with TRBD1 matching over 7 bases. CDR3 length: 13 residues. Germline V gene data show CDR1 as ENHRY and CDR2 as SYGVKD. V dropped 9 bases and J dropped 2; count of bases not matched to a gene: 7. This CDR3 reads CAIRGLATYEQYF. For the CDR3, the DNA is TGTGCCATTAGGGGGCTAGCTACCTACGAGCAGTACTTC.

Comments on this clone: One end of the junction varies from germline; a read error may be responsible. The chain has TRBV27 and TRBJ2-1; the match to TRBD1 covers 9 bases. This CDR3 has 16 residues. In germline, CDR1 is MNHEY, CDR2 SMNVEV (reference sequence). In DNA form, the CDR3 reads TGTGCCAGCAGTCGCGGGACAGGGATTTCCTACAATGAGCGGTTCTTC. As protein: CASSRGTGISYNERFF.

This rearrangement joins TRBV20-1 to TRBJ2-5, with a weak D call TRBD2 (6 bases). The CDR3 loop spans 11 amino acids. Germline V gene sequence: CDR1 DFQATT, CDR2 SNEGSKA (reference sequence). The ends were cut back, 5 bases at V and 7 bases at J, with 11 bases in the middle. The CDR3 nucleotides are TGCAGTGCTCCAAACGGGGGGACCCAGTACTTC. It codes for CSAPNGGTQYF.

The DNA of the CDR3 is TGTGCCAGCAGTATGACGAGGGGCTATGGCTACACCTTC. It yields the protein CASSMTRGYGYTF. The rearrangement links TRBV6-5 to TRBJ1-2, with D tentatively TRBD1 (5 bases). CDR3 length: 13 residues. In germline, CDR1 is MNHEY, CDR2 SVGAGI. V lost 5 bases, J lost 4 bases, and 11 bases lay in between.

The rearrangement uses TRBV5-1 and TRBJ2-6; unclear D gene. CDR3 length: 15 amino acids. Trimming removed 4 bases at V and 0 bases at J, with 8 bases between. CDR1 and CDR2 (germline): SGHRS, YFSETQ. The CDR3 DNA follows: TGCGCCAGCAGCATCACCCCCTCTGGGGCCAACGTCCTGACTTTC. Its protein is CASSITPSGANVLTF.

The rearrangement joins TRBV11-3 to TRBJ2-7, with D possibly being TRBD1 or TRBD2 (5 bases each). Germline-derived CDR1 and CDR2 are SGHNT and YENEEA. The germline V and J ends were trimmed by 5 bases and 6 bases, with 14 bases remaining between them. CDR3 length: 13 amino acids. Here the CDR3 reads CASSLIGGSEQYF. The CDR3 coding sequence is TGTGCCAGCAGCCTCATTGGGGGTAGCGAGCAGTACTTC.

The chain has TRBV30 and TRBJ2-7; the match to TRBD1 covers 9 bases. Germline lookup yields CDR1 GTSNPN and CDR2 SVGIG (reference sequence). Unmatched junction bases numbered 18, after V lost 3 bases and J lost 6 bases. The CDR3 runs to 17 residues. Here the CDR3 DNA reads TGTGCCTGGAGCCTCGACCAGGCGGGACAGGGATTGGGCGAGCAGTACTTC. Protein product: CAWSLDQAGQGLGEQYF.

This rearrangement joins TRBV5-1 to TRBJ2-5; possible D gene TRBD1, 6 bases. Trimming stripped 6 bases from V and 1 base from J, with 13 bases between. CDR1 and CDR2 from the germline V gene are SGHRS and YFSETQ. CDR3 length: 14 amino acids. This CDR3 is CASNEGTRQETQYF. In nucleotides, the CDR3 is TGCGCCAGCAACGAGGGGACACGCCAAGAGACCCAGTACTTC.

In the case of this clone: The sample contains more than one DNA sequence encoding this CDR3. V usage is TRBV7-9 and J usage is TRBJ2-6; no clear D. The CDR3 extends over 12 amino acids. CDR1 and CDR2 from the germline V gene are SEHNR and FQNEAQ (reference sequence). The V end was cut by 3 bases, the J end by 5 bases, with 2 bases between. Here the CDR3 reads CASSFWANVLTF. For the CDR3, the DNA is TGTGCCAGCAGCTTCTGGGCCAACGTCCTGACTTTC.

About this clone: Relative to the germline gene, one junction end is altered; a read error may explain this. This sequence joins TRBV29-1 and TRBJ2-6, with TRBD1 matching over 7 bases. Germline V lookup: CDR1 SQVTM, CDR2 ANQGSEA. The CDR3 length is 15 residues. In DNA form, the CDR3 reads TGCAGAGTTGATTTACAGGGGACCGGGGCCAACGTCCTGACTTTC. Translated, it gives CRVDLQGTGANVLTF.

The genes are TRBV28 and TRBJ2-5; TRBD1 might be the D (5 bases). The CDR3 totals 14 residues. Looked up from germline, CDR1 is MDHEN and CDR2 is SYDVKM. Trimming left V 2 bases short and J 5 bases short, with 12 bases between. CDR3 DNA: TGTGCCAGCAGTTTACGGGCAGGGATGGAGACCCAGTACTTC. It yields the protein CASSLRAGMETQYF.

The J gene is TRBJ1-2, the V gene TRBV28, with TRBD1 matching 7 bases. This CDR3 is built from 14 residues. Germline assignment: CDR1 MDHEN and CDR2 SYDVKM. Germline trimming cut 6 bases from V and 4 bases from J; bases unmatched to any gene: 8. This CDR3 is CASSPAGGAYGYTF. The CDR3 nucleotides read TGTGCCAGCAGCCCAGCAGGGGGAGCCTATGGCTACACCTTC.

The count of this clone is one. This sequence joins TRBV27 and TRBJ1-5; D is uncertain. CDR3 length equals 16 residues. The germline V gene encodes CDR1 MNHEY and CDR2 SMNVEV (reference sequence). V was clipped by 6 bases and J by 5 bases, with 20 bases between them. The CDR3 region has the DNA TGTGCCAGCAGCCCCATGCCCTGGCCAAGGGATCAGCCCCAGCATTTT. Residues: CASSPMPWPRDQPQHF.

The CDR3 nucleotides are TGTGCCAGCAGCCCCGTGGGCGGGGAGCTGTTTTTT. This translates into CASSPVGGELFF. J is TRBJ2-2 and V is TRBV11-2; D unclear. This CDR3 comprises 12 residues. The germline gives CDR1 SGHAT, CDR2 FQNNGV. The V and J ends lost 5 bases and 7 bases respectively, with 8 bases between them.

This clone has a handful of counts. The rearrangement links TRBV7-9 to TRBJ1-2; TRBD1 agrees at 7 bases. With V trimmed by 3 bases and J by 5 bases, 3 bases remained unmatched. The CDR3 has 13 amino acids. The germline V gene has CDR1 SEHNR and CDR2 FQNEAQ (reference sequence). The chain's CDR3 is CASSLLTGYGYTF. CDR3 sequence (DNA): TGTGCCAGCAGCTTGCTGACAGGGTATGGCTACACCTTC.

In this sample, this clone turned up many times. The chain couples TRBV5-4 to TRBJ1-2; 8 bases align to TRBD1. The CDR3 extends over 13 amino acids. V was clipped by 4 bases and J by 8 bases; unmatched bases: 7. The germline V gene has CDR1 SGHNT and CDR2 YYREEE (reference sequence). In nucleotides, the CDR3 is TGTGCCAGCAGCCACATCGACAGGGGCGGCTACACCTTC. This codes for CASSHIDRGGYTF.

The chain employs TRBV6-6 and TRBJ1-5, with a weak D call TRBD1 (5 bases). CDR3 length equals 16 residues. The V and J ends lost 0 bases and 6 bases respectively, with 15 bases between them. CDR1 is MNHNY, CDR2 SVGAGI, per germline (reference sequence). CDR3 protein: CASSYSGGKVGQPQHF. For the CDR3, the DNA is TGTGCCAGCAGTTACTCCGGGGGGAAGGTTGGTCAGCCCCAGCATTTT.

The CDR3 loop reads CASSWEGKVYEQYF. CDR3 nucleotide sequence: TGCGCCAGCAGCTGGGAGGGAAAGGTCTACGAGCAGTACTTC. This chain joins TRBV5-1 and TRBJ2-7; TRBD2 matches 7 bases. CDR3 size: 14 residues. Trimming removed 3 bases from V and 3 bases from J; junction bases left unmatched: 6. Germline CDR1 reads SGHRS; CDR2 reads YFSETQ.